Below, one TCR beta chain is given with its context. Its antigen is as yet unknown. Some clones are missing from TCRdb's copy, which holds only in-frame ones; the method was immunoSEQ multiplex PCR. The table includes 50,000 or so clones, roughly 76% detected once. Germline assignment: CDR1 SGHTA and CDR2 FQGNSA. The CDR3 runs to 16 residues. V dropped 2 bases and J dropped 3; count of bases not matched to a gene: 5. The data derive from a study of vaccination effects on CD4 cells after COVID-19. About the study: The cohort was immunized with two doses of either the BNT162b2 or mRNA-1273 vaccine.

The ViraFEST assay expanded antigen-specific CD4+ T cells with viral peptide pools before sequencing. The authors isolated CD4+ T cells after around 9 days of culture. IL-2 at roughly 9.7 IU/ml and peptides at 9.5 to 10 ug/ml were added to cultured PBMC, around 1.9 million per well. General study results and limits: Marked clonal contraction of infection- and vaccine-induced clones was seen late after vaccination. Vaccine-induced clones in healthy vaccinees cross-reacted with common cold coronaviruses in only 1 of 255 cases.

Sequences were derived from CD4+ T cells from PBMCs cultured with HCoV-229E spike peptides, sampled before COVID-19 vaccination. This receptor was taken from a human donor who received a COVID-19 vaccine. The genes are TRBV7-2 and TRBJ2-2; 8 bases fit TRBD2. The CDR3, as DNA: TGTGCCAGCAGCTTATATTCACTAGCGGACACCGGGGAGCTGTTTTTT. Translating it yields CASSLYSLADTGELFF.